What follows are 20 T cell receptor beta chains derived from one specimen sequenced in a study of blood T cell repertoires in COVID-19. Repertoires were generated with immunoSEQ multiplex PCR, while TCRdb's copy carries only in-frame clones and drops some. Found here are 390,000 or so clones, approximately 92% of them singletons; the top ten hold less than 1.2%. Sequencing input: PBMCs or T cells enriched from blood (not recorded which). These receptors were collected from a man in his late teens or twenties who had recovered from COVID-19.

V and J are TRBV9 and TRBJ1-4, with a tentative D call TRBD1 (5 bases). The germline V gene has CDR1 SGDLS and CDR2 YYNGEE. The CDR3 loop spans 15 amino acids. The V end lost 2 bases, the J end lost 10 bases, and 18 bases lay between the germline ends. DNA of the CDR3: TGTGCCAGCAGCGTGGAAGACAGATTTGAAGGAAAACTGTTTTTT. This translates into CASSVEDRFEGKLFF.

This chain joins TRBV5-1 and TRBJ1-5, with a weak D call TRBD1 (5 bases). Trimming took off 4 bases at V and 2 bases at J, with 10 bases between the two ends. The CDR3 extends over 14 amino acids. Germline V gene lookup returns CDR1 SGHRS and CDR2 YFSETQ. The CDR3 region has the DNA TGCGCCAGCAGCCCTGGAGGGGGCAATCAGCCCCAGCATTTT. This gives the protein CASSPGGGNQPQHF.

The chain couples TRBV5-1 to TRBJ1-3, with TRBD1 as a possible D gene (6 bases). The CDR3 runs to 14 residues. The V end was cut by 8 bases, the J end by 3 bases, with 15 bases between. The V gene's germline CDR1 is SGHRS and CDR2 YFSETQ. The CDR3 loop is CASRTAEVGNTIYF. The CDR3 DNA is TGCGCCAGTAGGACAGCCGAGGTTGGAAACACCATATATTTT. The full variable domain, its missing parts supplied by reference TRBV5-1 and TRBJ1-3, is KAGVTQTPRYLIKTRGQQVTLSCSPISGHRSVSWYQQTPGQGLQFLFEYFSETQRNKGNFPGRFSGRQFSNSRSEMNVSTLELGDSALYLCASRTAEVGNTIYFGEGSWLTVV.

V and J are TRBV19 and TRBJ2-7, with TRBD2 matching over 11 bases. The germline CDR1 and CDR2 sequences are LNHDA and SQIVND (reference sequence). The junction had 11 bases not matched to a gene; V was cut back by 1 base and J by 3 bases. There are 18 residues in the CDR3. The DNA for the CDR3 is TGTGCCAGTAGTATAGGGCTAGCGGGAGGTACATCCCTCTACGAGCAGTACTTC. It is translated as CASSIGLAGGTSLYEQYF.

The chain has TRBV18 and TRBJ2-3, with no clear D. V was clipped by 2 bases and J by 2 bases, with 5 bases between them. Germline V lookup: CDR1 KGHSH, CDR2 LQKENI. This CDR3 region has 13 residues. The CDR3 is CASSPGPTDTQYF. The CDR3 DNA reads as TGTGCCAGCTCACCAGGGCCCACAGATACGCAGTATTTT.

CDR3 DNA sequence: TGTGCCAGCAGCCTACAGGTCCCAGATACGCAGTATTTT. Residues: CASSLQVPDTQYF. V is TRBV12-3 or TRBV12-4 and J is TRBJ2-3; D is possibly TRBD1 (5 bases). The CDR3 spans 13 residues. Trimming left V 6 bases short and J 4 bases short, with 11 bases between.

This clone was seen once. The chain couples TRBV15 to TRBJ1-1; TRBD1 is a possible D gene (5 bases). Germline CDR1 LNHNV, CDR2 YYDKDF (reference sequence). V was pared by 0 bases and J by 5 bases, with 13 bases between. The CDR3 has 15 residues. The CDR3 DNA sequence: TGTGCCACCAGCAGAGACGGCTCTAGGGGAACTGAAGCTTTCTTT. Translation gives CATSRDGSRGTEAFF.

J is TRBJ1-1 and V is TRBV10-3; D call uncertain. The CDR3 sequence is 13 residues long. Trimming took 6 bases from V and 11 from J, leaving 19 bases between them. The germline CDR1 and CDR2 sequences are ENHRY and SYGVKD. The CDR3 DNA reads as TGTGCCATCAGCGTGCGTGCGGGAATTCGGGCTTTCTTT. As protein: CAISVRAGIRAFF.

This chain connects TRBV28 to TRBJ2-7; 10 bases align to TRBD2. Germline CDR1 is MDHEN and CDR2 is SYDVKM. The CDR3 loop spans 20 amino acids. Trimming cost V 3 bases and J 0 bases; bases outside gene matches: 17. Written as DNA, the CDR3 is TGTGCCAGCAGTTTTTGGACTAGCGGTATCTTAAGGATGAGCTCCTACGAGCAGTACTTC. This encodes CASSFWTSGILRMSSYEQYF. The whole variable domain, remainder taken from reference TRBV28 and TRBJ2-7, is DVKVTQSSRYLVKRTGEKVFLECVQDMDHENMFWYRQDPGLGLRLIYFSYDVKMKEKGDIPEGYSVSREKKERFSLILESASTNQTSMYLCASSFWTSGILRMSSYEQYFGPGTRLTVT.

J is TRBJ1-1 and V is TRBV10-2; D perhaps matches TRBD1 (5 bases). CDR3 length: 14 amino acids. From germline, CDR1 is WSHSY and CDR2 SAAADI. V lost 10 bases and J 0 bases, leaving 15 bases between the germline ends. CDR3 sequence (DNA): TGCGCCACCCGCCGTGGGGCCATGAACACTGAAGCTTTCTTT. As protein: CATRRGAMNTEAFF.

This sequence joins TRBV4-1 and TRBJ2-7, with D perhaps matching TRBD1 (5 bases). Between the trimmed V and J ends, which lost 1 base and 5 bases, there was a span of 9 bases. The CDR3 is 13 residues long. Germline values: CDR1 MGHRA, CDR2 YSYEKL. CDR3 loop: CASSQVSGNEQYF. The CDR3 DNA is TGCGCCAGCAGCCAAGTCTCAGGGAACGAGCAGTACTTC.

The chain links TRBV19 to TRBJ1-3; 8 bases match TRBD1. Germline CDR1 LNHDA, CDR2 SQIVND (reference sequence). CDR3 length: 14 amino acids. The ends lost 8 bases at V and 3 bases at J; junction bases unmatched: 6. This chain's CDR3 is CASRGTGGGNTIYF. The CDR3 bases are TGTGCCAGTCGTGGGACAGGAGGTGGAAACACCATATATTTT.

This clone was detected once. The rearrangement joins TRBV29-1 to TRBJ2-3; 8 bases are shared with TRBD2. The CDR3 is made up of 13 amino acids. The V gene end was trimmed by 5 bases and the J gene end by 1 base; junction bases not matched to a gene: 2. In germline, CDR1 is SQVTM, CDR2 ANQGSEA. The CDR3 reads CSVKAGGTDTQYF. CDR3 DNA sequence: TGCAGCGTTAAAGCGGGAGGCACAGATACGCAGTATTTT.

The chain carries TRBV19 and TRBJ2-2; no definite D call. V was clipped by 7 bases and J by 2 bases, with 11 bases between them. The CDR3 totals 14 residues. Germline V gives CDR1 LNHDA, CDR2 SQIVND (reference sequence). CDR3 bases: TGTGCCAGTATGATAGCCAGAAACACCGGGGAGCTGTTTTTT. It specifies CASMIARNTGELFF.

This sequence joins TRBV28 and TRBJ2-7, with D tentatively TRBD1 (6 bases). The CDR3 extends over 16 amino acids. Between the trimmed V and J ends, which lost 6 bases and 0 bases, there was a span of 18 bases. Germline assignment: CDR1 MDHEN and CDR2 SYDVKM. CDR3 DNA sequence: TGTGCCAGCAGATCGGGCAAGGACAGATACTCCTACGAGCAGTACTTC. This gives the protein CASRSGKDRYSYEQYF.

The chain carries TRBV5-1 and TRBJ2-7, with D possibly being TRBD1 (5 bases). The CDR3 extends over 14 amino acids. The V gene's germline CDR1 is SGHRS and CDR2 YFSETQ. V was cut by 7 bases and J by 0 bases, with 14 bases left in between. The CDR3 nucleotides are TGCGCCAGCGGGCGCCAGGGAAACTCCTACGAGCAGTACTTC. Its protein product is CASGRQGNSYEQYF.

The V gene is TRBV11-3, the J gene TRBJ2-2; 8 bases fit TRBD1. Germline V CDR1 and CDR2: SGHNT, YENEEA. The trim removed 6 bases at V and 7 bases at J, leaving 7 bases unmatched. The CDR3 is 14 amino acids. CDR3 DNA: TGTGCCAGCAGTCAGGACAGGGACAGCGGGGAGCTGTTTTTT. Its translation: CASSQDRDSGELFF.

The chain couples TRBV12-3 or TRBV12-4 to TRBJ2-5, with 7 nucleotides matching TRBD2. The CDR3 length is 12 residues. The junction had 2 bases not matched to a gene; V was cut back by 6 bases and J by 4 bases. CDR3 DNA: TGTGCCAGCAGCCCGGGGGGAGAGACCCAGTACTTC. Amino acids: CASSPGGETQYF.

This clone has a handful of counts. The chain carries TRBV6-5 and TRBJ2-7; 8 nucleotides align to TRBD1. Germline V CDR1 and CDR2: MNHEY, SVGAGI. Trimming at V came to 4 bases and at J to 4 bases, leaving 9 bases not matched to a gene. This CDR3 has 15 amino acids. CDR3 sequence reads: CASSSRQGLGYEQYF. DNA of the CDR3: TGTGCCAGCAGTTCTAGACAGGGGCTGGGGTACGAGCAGTACTTC.

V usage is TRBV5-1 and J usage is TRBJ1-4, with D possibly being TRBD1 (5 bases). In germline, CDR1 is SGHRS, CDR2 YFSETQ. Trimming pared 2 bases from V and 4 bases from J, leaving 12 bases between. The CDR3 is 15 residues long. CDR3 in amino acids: CASSFQRGGNEKLFF. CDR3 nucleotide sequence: TGCGCCAGCAGCTTTCAAAGGGGAGGTAATGAAAAACTGTTTTTT.